The 27 T cell receptor beta chains below were found in one sample sequenced in a study of CD4 T cells in relation to SARS-CoV-2 and coronaviruses. Only in-frame clones appear in the TCRdb table, and some are missing; sequencing was by immunoSEQ multiplex PCR. The sample includes about 36,000 clones, 77% of them seen just once. These receptors are not linked to any known antigen. The sequencing sample was made of memory CD4+ T cells from PBMCs, cultured in vitro. The receptor source for this set is an adult with COVID-19.

The J gene is TRBJ2-1, the V gene TRBV18; D gene uncertain. Looked up from germline, CDR1 is KGHSH and CDR2 is LQKENI. The CDR3 covers 18 residues. The V end lost 0 bases, the J end lost 2 bases, and 17 bases lay between the germline ends. The DNA for the CDR3 is TGTGCCAGCTCACCACCGGATTTCTTGGGATCTACCTACAATGAGCAGTTCTTC. It translates to CASSPPDFLGSTYNEQFF. The whole variable domain, filled in from reference TRBV18 and TRBJ2-1, reads NAGVMQNPRHLVRRRGQEARLRCSPMKGHSHVYWYRQLPEEGLKFMVYLQKENIIDESGMPKERFSAEFPKEGPSILRIQQVVRGDSAAYFCASSPPDFLGSTYNEQFFGPGTRLTVL.

This rearrangement joins TRBV6-2 or TRBV6-3 to TRBJ2-7, with TRBD2 identical over 9 bases. The J segment lost 5 bases and the V segment lost 5 bases, leaving 10 bases of the junction unmatched. This CDR3 region has 15 residues. Germline lookup yields CDR1 MNHEY and CDR2 SVGEGT. CDR3 protein: CASSPLAGFVNEQYF. CDR3 coding DNA: TGTGCCAGCAGTCCCCTAGCGGGATTCGTCAACGAGCAGTACTTC.

J is TRBJ2-7 and V is TRBV6-6, with D perhaps matching TRBD1 (6 bases). Germline loops: CDR1 MNHNY, CDR2 SVGAGI (reference sequence). CDR3 length: 16 amino acids. With 2 bases removed from V and 2 bases from J, the gap between germline ends came to 16 bases. The CDR3 coding sequence is TGTGCCAGCAGTTACCTTCGTGGGGGCGTGACCTACGAGCAGTACTTC. Translating gives CASSYLRGGVTYEQYF.

The CDR3 sequence is CASSSGTSGSGGEETQYF. DNA of the CDR3: TGCGCCAGCAGCTCGGGGACTAGCGGGAGTGGGGGAGAAGAGACCCAGTACTTC. The rearrangement uses TRBV5-1 and TRBJ2-5; 14 positions match TRBD2. The CDR3 loop spans 18 amino acids. Germline V gene sequence: CDR1 SGHRS, CDR2 YFSETQ. The V segment lost 3 bases and the J segment 3 bases; nucleotides outside the gene matches: 10.

This rearrangement joins TRBV18 to TRBJ2-7, with 11 bases identical to TRBD1. Germline trimming cut 3 bases from V and 6 bases from J; bases unmatched to any gene: 7. Germline CDR1 reads KGHSH; CDR2 reads LQKENI. The CDR3 is 15 amino acids. The CDR3, as DNA: TGTGCCAGCTCACCCGGACAGGGGGCTGATGGCGAGCAGTACTTC. Translating gives CASSPGQGADGEQYF. The variable domain in full, completed from reference TRBV18 and TRBJ2-7, reads NAGVMQNPRHLVRRRGQEARLRCSPMKGHSHVYWYRQLPEEGLKFMVYLQKENIIDESGMPKERFSAEFPKEGPSILRIQQVVRGDSAAYFCASSPGQGADGEQYFGPGTRLTVT.

This clone was detected once. The rearrangement uses TRBV13 and TRBJ1-2, with a tentative D call TRBD1 (6 bases). The germline V gene encodes CDR1 PRHDT and CDR2 FYEKMQ (reference sequence). The CDR3 sequence is 15 residues long. With 5 bases removed from V and 2 bases from J, the gap between germline ends came to 15 bases. The CDR3 sequence is CASSAGGRVNYGYTF. The CDR3 DNA sequence: TGTGCCAGCAGCGCGGGGGGCAGGGTGAACTATGGCTACACCTTC. Together with reference TRBV13 and TRBJ1-2, the CDR3 gives the full variable domain: AAGVIQSPRHLIKEKRETATLKCYPIPRHDTVYWYQQGPGQDPQFLISFYEKMQSDKGSIPDRFSAQQFSDYHSELNMSSLELGDSALYFCASSAGGRVNYGYTFGSGTRLTVV.

The chain is built from TRBV4-1 and TRBJ2-5; D is undetermined. This CDR3 spans 12 amino acids. V shed 0 bases and J shed 5 bases, with 4 bases lying between them. Germline assignment: CDR1 MGHRA and CDR2 YSYEKL. This CDR3 is CASSQDFETQYF. CDR3 in DNA: TGCGCCAGCAGCCAAGATTTCGAGACCCAGTACTTC.

DNA of the CDR3: TGTGCCAGCAGCTGGGACAGAAACTATGGCTACACCTTC. Amino acid sequence: CASSWDRNYGYTF. This chain uses TRBV12-3 or TRBV12-4 with TRBJ1-2; TRBD1 aligns across 7 bases. The ends lost 6 bases at V and 2 bases at J; junction bases unmatched: 3. The CDR3 is made up of 13 amino acids.

The J gene is TRBJ1-5, the V gene TRBV19; perhaps TRBD1 as D (6 bases). Trimming stripped 5 bases from V and 3 bases from J, with 11 bases between. This CDR3 is 14 amino acids long. Germline loops: CDR1 LNHDA, CDR2 SQIVND (reference sequence). The chain's CDR3 is CASSERGFNQPQHF. CDR3 nucleotides: TGTGCCAGTAGTGAGAGGGGGTTCAATCAGCCCCAGCATTTT.

The chain has TRBV5-6 and TRBJ2-5; no firm D call. The CDR3 is made up of 15 amino acids. Trimming removed 2 bases at V and 4 bases at J, with 15 bases between. Germline CDR1 and CDR2: SGHDT and YYEEEE. CDR3 DNA: TGTGCCAGCAGCTTTACGACAATGAGTGGAGAGACCCAGTACTTC. It yields the protein CASSFTTMSGETQYF.

This chain joins TRBV7-3 and TRBJ2-1; 8 bases align to TRBD2. This CDR3 has 15 amino acids. The germline V gene has CDR1 SGHTA and CDR2 FQGTGA. After removal of 5 bases from V and 5 bases from J, the junction contained 8 bases not matched to a gene. The CDR3 loop reads CASSPAGAYHNEQFF. CDR3 in DNA: TGTGCCAGCAGCCCAGCGGGAGCATACCACAATGAGCAGTTCTTC.

The chain carries TRBV5-1 and TRBJ2-1; 14 bases match TRBD2. Germline lookup yields CDR1 SGHRS and CDR2 YFSETQ. The CDR3 is 18 amino acids. Trimming cost V 0 bases and J 9 bases; bases outside gene matches: 11. The CDR3 DNA reads as TGCGCCAGCAGCTTGGTGGGACTAGCGGGAGACGGTAGTGGTGAGCAGTTCTTC. Translating gives CASSLVGLAGDGSGEQFF.

The V and J genes are TRBV25-1 and TRBJ2-7, with D possibly TRBD2 on 6 matching bases. Per germline, CDR1 MGHDK and CDR2 SYGVNS. The length of the CDR3 is 13 residues. The ends were cut back, 5 bases at V and 1 base at J, with 9 bases in the middle. The CDR3 sequence is CASSRGTSYEQYF. The CDR3 nucleotides read TGTGCCAGCAGTCGCGGGACTTCCTACGAGCAGTACTTC.

The V and J genes are TRBV13 and TRBJ2-3; 8 bases align to TRBD1. Germline V lookup: CDR1 PRHDT, CDR2 FYEKMQ (reference sequence). The CDR3 sequence is 14 residues long. With V trimmed by 5 bases and J by 2 bases, 3 bases remained unmatched. The CDR3 DNA sequence: TGTGCCAGCAGCGTGGGACAGGCCACAGATACGCAGTATTTT. It is translated as CASSVGQATDTQYF. Using reference TRBV13 and TRBJ2-3 for the parts outside the CDR3, the full variable domain is AAGVIQSPRHLIKEKRETATLKCYPIPRHDTVYWYQQGPGQDPQFLISFYEKMQSDKGSIPDRFSAQQFSDYHSELNMSSLELGDSALYFCASSVGQATDTQYFGPGTRLTVL.

The chain uses TRBV15 and TRBJ2-3; 7 positions match TRBD1. The CDR3 contains 14 residues. Germline trimming cut 3 bases from V and 5 bases from J; bases unmatched to any gene: 5. In germline, CDR1 is LNHNV, CDR2 YYDKDF (reference sequence). CDR3 amino acids: CATSRLQGKDTQYF. Written as DNA, the CDR3 is TGTGCCACCAGCAGGCTACAGGGGAAAGATACGCAGTATTTT.

The genes are TRBV7-3 and TRBJ2-1, with D tentatively TRBD2 (6 bases). The germline CDR1 and CDR2 sequences are SGHTA and FQGTGA. Trimming removed 2 bases from V and 0 bases from J, with 8 bases in between. The CDR3 consists of 15 residues. CDR3 protein: CASSLLRDSYNEQFF. In DNA, the CDR3 is TGTGCCAGCAGCTTATTGCGGGACTCCTACAATGAGCAGTTCTTC.

The rearrangement joins TRBV28 to TRBJ2-7, with a tentative D call TRBD2 (6 bases). Trimming pared 6 bases from V and 4 bases from J, leaving 16 bases between. This CDR3 has 14 amino acids. The germline gives CDR1 MDHEN, CDR2 SYDVKM. CDR3 region: CASRRPGAAYEQYF. As DNA, the CDR3 is TGTGCCAGCAGACGTCCGGGAGCCGCTTACGAGCAGTACTTC.

This chain uses TRBV7-3 with TRBJ1-1; D gene unclear. CDR1 SGHTA and CDR2 FQGTGA come from the germline V gene. The CDR3 loop spans 13 amino acids. Trimming left V 5 bases short and J 1 base short, with 8 bases between. CDR3 nucleotide sequence: TGTGCCAGCAGCGCGCGGAGGAACACTGAAGCTTTCTTT. Protein sequence: CASSARRNTEAFF.

The chain carries TRBV2 and TRBJ2-2; D is tentatively TRBD1 or TRBD2 (5 bases each). The CDR3 totals 13 residues. Germline values: CDR1 SNHLY, CDR2 FYNNEI. Trimming removed 7 bases at V and 7 bases at J, with 13 bases between. The CDR3 coding sequence is TGTGCCAGCAACCTTGGGGCGGGCGGGGAGCTGTTTTTT. Protein product: CASNLGAGGELFF.

The rearrangement uses TRBV28 and TRBJ2-7; D may be TRBD2 (6 bases). Germline CDR1 is MDHEN and CDR2 is SYDVKM. The CDR3 totals 14 residues. Trimming pared 2 bases from V and 1 base from J, leaving 9 bases between. DNA of the CDR3: TGTGCCAGCAGTTTAGCGGGGCCATCCTACGAGCAGTACTTC. Encoded protein: CASSLAGPSYEQYF.

This clone has only one observation. The chain carries TRBV2 and TRBJ2-3; 8 positions agree with TRBD1. V was pared by 6 bases and J by 2 bases, with 4 bases of the junction left unmatched. Germline lookup yields CDR1 SNHLY and CDR2 FYNNEI. This CDR3 has 14 amino acids. The CDR3 DNA follows: TGTGCCAGCAGGAGGGACAGGTTCACAGATACGCAGTATTTT. This encodes CASRRDRFTDTQYF. Full variable domain (remainder filled in from reference TRBV2 and TRBJ2-3): EPEVTQTPSHQVTQMGQEVILRCVPISNHLYFYWYRQILGQKVEFLVSFYNNEISEKSEIFDDQFSVERPDGSNFTLKIRSTKLEDSAMYFCASRRDRFTDTQYFGPGTRLTVL.

The chain recombines TRBV7-2 with TRBJ1-6; 7 bases map to TRBD1. The junction had 8 bases not matched to a gene; V was cut back by 6 bases and J by 0 bases. The CDR3 has 17 amino acids. The germline V gene encodes CDR1 SGHTA and CDR2 FQGNSA. This CDR3 reads CASRSGQESSYNSPLHF. The CDR3 bases are TGTGCCAGCAGGTCAGGACAGGAAAGCTCCTATAATTCACCCCTCCACTTT. The complete variable domain, with remaining parts taken from reference TRBV7-2 and TRBJ1-6, reads GAGVSQSPSNKVTEKGKDVELRCDPISGHTALYWYRQSLGQGLEFLIYFQGNSAPDKSGLPSDRFSAERTGGSVSTLTIQRTQQEDSAVYLCASRSGQESSYNSPLHFGNGTRLTVT.

The rearrangement uses TRBV18 and TRBJ2-7; weak D call: TRBD1 (6 bases). The V gene's germline CDR1 is KGHSH and CDR2 LQKENI. V was trimmed by 3 bases and J by 5 bases, leaving 20 bases between them. This CDR3 has 16 residues. For the CDR3, the DNA is TGTGCCAGCTCACCCCCGGGACATATGGAGGCGGACGAGCAGTACTTC. It codes for CASSPPGHMEADEQYF.

The chain combines TRBV28 with TRBJ2-3, with D uncertain. V lost 6 bases to trimming and J lost 3 bases, with 7 bases between them. The germline V gene has CDR1 MDHEN and CDR2 SYDVKM. The CDR3 has 12 residues. CDR3 residues: CASSGRTDTQYF. In DNA form, the CDR3 reads TGTGCCAGCAGCGGGCGGACAGATACGCAGTATTTT. Based on the CDR3 plus reference TRBV28 and TRBJ2-3, the full variable domain is DVKVTQSSRYLVKRTGEKVFLECVQDMDHENMFWYRQDPGLGLRLIYFSYDVKMKEKGDIPEGYSVSREKKERFSLILESASTNQTSMYLCASSGRTDTQYFGPGTRLTVL.

The V gene is TRBV28, the J gene TRBJ1-2, with a weak D call TRBD1 (6 bases). This CDR3 spans 17 amino acids. Trimming removed 11 bases from V and 6 bases from J, with 31 bases in between. The germline CDR1 and CDR2 sequences are MDHEN and SYDVKM. The CDR3 reads CAATRGRGVPGRDGYTF. The DNA of the CDR3 is TGTGCCGCTACCCGTGGCAGGGGCGTTCCCGGGAGGGATGGCTACACCTTC.

The count of this clone is one. The chain combines TRBV2 with TRBJ2-3; D is perhaps TRBD1 or TRBD2 (6 bases each). Trimming stripped 10 bases from V and 1 base from J, with 18 bases between. The CDR3 sequence is 15 residues long. Germline V gene lookup returns CDR1 SNHLY and CDR2 FYNNEI. The CDR3 is CATKGGTQRTDTQYF. The CDR3 DNA follows: TGTGCCACCAAAGGGGGGACACAACGCACAGATACGCAGTATTTT.

The rearrangement links TRBV28 to TRBJ2-1; tentatively, D is TRBD2 (6 bases). V lost 2 bases, J lost 5 bases, and 13 bases lay in between. CDR1 is MDHEN and CDR2 is SYDVKM in the germline V gene. This CDR3 contains 15 residues. The CDR3 DNA sequence: TGTGCCAGCAGTTTACCCCACCGACTAGACAATGAGCAGTTCTTC. This gives the protein CASSLPHRLDNEQFF.